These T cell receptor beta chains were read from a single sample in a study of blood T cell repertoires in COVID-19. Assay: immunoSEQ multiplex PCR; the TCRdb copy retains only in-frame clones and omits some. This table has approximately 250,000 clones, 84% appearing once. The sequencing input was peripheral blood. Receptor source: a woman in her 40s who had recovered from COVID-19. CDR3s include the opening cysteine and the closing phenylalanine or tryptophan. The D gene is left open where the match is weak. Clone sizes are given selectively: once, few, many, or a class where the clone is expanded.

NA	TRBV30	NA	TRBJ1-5	TGTGCCTGGGGGGTGGGGGGGCCCCAGCATTTT	CAWGVGGPQHF
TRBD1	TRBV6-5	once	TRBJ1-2	TGTGCCAGCAGTCTCCGGGACAGAGTTAACTATGGCTACACCTTC	CASSLRDRVNYGYTF
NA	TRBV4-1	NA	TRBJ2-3	TGCGCCAGCAGCCTAGGCGACAGGAACACAGATACGCAGTATTTT	CASSLGDRNTDTQYF
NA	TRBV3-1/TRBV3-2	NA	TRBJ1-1	TGTGCCAGCAGCTCCTCTAGCACTGAAGCTTTCTTT	CASSSSSTEAFF
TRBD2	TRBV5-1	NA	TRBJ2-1	TGCGCCAGCAGCTTGAGCGGGGACCGATACAATGAGCAGTTCTTC	CASSLSGDRYNEQFF
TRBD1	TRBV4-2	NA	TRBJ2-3	TGTGCCAGCAGCCAAGGGTCAGGGGGCCAGGCAGATACGCAGTATTTT	CASSQGSGGQADTQYF
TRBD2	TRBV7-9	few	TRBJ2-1	TGTGCCAGCAGCCCACTAGCGGGGGGGCCGAGTTCCTACAATGAGCAGTTCTTC	CASSPLAGGPSSYNEQFF
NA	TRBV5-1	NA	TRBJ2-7	TGCGCCAGCAGCCCCCTACTCGGGGGGCAATACGAGCAGTACTTC	CASSPLLGGQYEQYF
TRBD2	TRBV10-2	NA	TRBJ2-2	TGCGCCAGCAGTGACCCGGGGGGGAGGGGCACCGGGGAGCTGTTTTTT	CASSDPGGRGTGELFF
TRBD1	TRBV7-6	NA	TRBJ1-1	TGTGCCAGCAGCTTAGTCCCAGGGGGCATAGGCATGAACACTGAAGCTTTCTTT	CASSLVPGGIGMNTEAFF
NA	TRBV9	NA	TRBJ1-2	TGTGCCAGCAGCGCTAACAGGAATCCTTCAGCTAACTATGGCTACACCTTC	CASSANRNPSANYGYTF
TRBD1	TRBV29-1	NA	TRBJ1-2	TGCAGCGTACTGACAGGGGTGAACTATGGCTACACCTTC	CSVLTGVNYGYTF
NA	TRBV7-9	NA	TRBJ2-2	TGTGCCAGCACCGTTTCCGGGGGGCCGACCGGGGAGCTGTTTTTT	CASTVSGGPTGELFF
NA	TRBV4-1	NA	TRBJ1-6	TGCGCCAGCAGCCCAGGACAGTTCGAGTATAATTCACCCCTCCACTTT	CASSPGQFEYNSPLHF
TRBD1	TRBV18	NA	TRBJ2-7	TGTGCCAGCTCACGGGGACAGGGGGTCTACGAGCAGTACTTC	CASSRGQGVYEQYF
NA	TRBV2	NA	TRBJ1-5	TGTGCCAGCAGACCCCAGGGGCCGAGCAATCAGCCCCAGCATTTT	CASRPQGPSNQPQHF
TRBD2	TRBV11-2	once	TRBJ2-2	TGTGCCAGCAGCTTACGGGCTAGCGGGGATGGCGGGGAGCTGTTTTTT	CASSLRASGDGGELFF
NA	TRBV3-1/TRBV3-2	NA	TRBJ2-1	TGTGCCAGCAGCCACCCCCAGTGGGGAGATGAGCAGTTCTTC	CASSHPQWGDEQFF
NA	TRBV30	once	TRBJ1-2	TGTGCCTGGAGGTTTGGGGGCCAGCGTGGCTACACCTTC	CAWRFGGQRGYTF
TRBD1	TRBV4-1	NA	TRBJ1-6	TGCGCCAGCAGCCAAAAACAGGGGGTATCTCGTAATTCACCCCTCCACTTT	CASSQKQGVSRNSPLHF
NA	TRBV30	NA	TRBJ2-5	TGTGCCTGGAGTGTGGGGGGGGCAGGCGGCGAGACCCAGTACTTC	CAWSVGGAGGETQYF
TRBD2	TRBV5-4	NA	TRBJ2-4	TGTGCCAGCAGGGGGCGGGGGGCCGACATTCAGTACTTC	CASRGRGADIQYF
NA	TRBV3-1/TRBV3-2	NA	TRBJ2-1	TGTGCCAGCAGCCAAGATAATGCAGAAACCTCCTACAATGAGCAGTTCTTC	CASSQDNAETSYNEQFF
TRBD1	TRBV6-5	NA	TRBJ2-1	TGTGCCAGCAGCCCGACAGGGTTGACCTACAATGAGCAGTTCTTC	CASSPTGLTYNEQFF
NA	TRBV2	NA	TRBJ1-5	TGTGCCAGCAGTGAGGAGATTAGCAATCAGCCCCAGCATTTT	CASSEEISNQPQHF
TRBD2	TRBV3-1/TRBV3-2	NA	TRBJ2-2	TGTGCCAGCAGCCAAGAGAGGACTAGCGGGAGGACCGGGGAGCTGTTTTTT	CASSQERTSGRTGELFF
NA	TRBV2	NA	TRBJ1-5	TGTGCCAGCAGTGAAGCAGGACAAGGCCCCCAGCATTTT	CASSEAGQGPQHF
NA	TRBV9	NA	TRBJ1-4	TGTGCCAGCAGCGTAGACGTTGGTTTCGGTGAAAAACTGTTTTTT	CASSVDVGFGEKLFF
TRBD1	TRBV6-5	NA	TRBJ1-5	TGTGCCAGCAGGACAGGGATTAGCAATCAGCCCCAGCATTTT	CASRTGISNQPQHF
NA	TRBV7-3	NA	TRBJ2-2	TGTGCCAGCAGCCCTAACCGACAGGCCACCGGGGAGCTGTTTTTT	CASSPNRQATGELFF
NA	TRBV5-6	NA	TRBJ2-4	TGTGCCAGCAGCTTAGTTGGCGGTGCCCGGGAGAGTATTCAGTACTTC	CASSLVGGARESIQYF
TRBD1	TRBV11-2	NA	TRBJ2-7	TGTGCCAGCAGCTTAGGACAGGGTGCCTACGAGCAGTACTTC	CASSLGQGAYEQYF
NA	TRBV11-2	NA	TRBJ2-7	TGTGCCAGCAGCTTCAGGGTCGATGATTTCTACGAGCAGTACTTC	CASSFRVDDFYEQYF
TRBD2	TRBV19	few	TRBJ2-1	TGTGCCAGTAGTATAGATTGGGGGGGCAATGAGCAGTTCTTC	CASSIDWGGNEQFF
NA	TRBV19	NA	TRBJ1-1	TGTGCCAGTACTACAGTCACTGAAGCTTTCTTT	CASTTVTEAFF
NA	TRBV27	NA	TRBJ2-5	TGTGCCAGCAGTAAAAACTGGGGACAAGAAGAGACCCAGTACTTC	CASSKNWGQEETQYF
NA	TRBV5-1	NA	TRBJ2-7	TGCGCCAGCAGCCCGGACAGCTCCTACGAGCAGTACTTC	CASSPDSSYEQYF
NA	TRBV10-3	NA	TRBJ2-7	TGTGCCATCAGTGAAAAGGGAGAGGACGAGCAGTACTTC	CAISEKGEDEQYF
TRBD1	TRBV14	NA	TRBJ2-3	TGTGCCAGCAGCCGAAGACAGGGGACTTCTAGCACAGATACGCAGTATTTT	CASSRRQGTSSTDTQYF
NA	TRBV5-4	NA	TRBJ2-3	TGTGCCAGCAAGAAGACAGGATCTAGGGGAGATACGCAGTATTTT	CASKKTGSRGDTQYF
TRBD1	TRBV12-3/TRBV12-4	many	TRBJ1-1	TGTGCCAGCAGTTCGGACAGGAGGACTGAAGCTTTCTTT	CASSSDRRTEAFF
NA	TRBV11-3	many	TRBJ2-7	TGTGCCAGCAGTTACAGCTACGAGCAGTACTTC	CASSYSYEQYF
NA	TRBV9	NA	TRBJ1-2	TGTGCCAGCAGCGGACTCCAGGGTGGTGGCGCTAACTATGGCTACACCTTC	CASSGLQGGGANYGYTF
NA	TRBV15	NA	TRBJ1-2	TGTGCCACCAGCAGAGATTCAGCGTATAATAACTATGGCTACACCTTC	CATSRDSAYNNYGYTF
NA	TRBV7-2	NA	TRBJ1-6	TGTGCCAGCAGCTTAGAGTGGCGGCAGGGATATTCACCCCTCCACTTT	CASSLEWRQGYSPLHF
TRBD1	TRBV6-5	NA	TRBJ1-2	TGTGCCAGCAGGACAACAGGGGACGGGGGCTACACCTTC	CASRTTGDGGYTF
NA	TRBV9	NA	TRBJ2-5	TGTGCCAGCAGCTCCACAGGGCTGGAGACCCAGTACTTC	CASSSTGLETQYF
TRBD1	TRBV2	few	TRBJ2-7	TGTGCCAGCAGGAGGGACAGGGTAAGCTACGAGCAGTACTTC	CASRRDRVSYEQYF
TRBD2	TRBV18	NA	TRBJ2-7	TGTGCCAGCTCACGTCTAGCGGGGAGCTCCTACGAGCAGTACTTC	CASSRLAGSSYEQYF
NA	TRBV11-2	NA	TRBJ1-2	TGTGCCAGCAGCCAGACGGGGGGATGGGATGGCTACACCTTC	CASSQTGGWDGYTF
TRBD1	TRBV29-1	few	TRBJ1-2	TGCAGCGTTGAAGAAGGGACAGACTACTATGGCTACACCTTC	CSVEEGTDYYGYTF
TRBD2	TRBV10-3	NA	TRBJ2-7	TGTGCCATCAGTAGAACCGGGACTAGCATCTTCGAGCAGTACTTC	CAISRTGTSIFEQYF
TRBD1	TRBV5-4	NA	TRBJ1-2	TGTGCCAGCAGCTTGGTGGGAACGACAGGGGTCGGCTACACCTTC	CASSLVGTTGVGYTF
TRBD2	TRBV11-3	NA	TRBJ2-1	TGTGCCAGCAGCCGAAGCGGGGGCTTGGCTTATGAGCAGTTCTTC	CASSRSGGLAYEQFF